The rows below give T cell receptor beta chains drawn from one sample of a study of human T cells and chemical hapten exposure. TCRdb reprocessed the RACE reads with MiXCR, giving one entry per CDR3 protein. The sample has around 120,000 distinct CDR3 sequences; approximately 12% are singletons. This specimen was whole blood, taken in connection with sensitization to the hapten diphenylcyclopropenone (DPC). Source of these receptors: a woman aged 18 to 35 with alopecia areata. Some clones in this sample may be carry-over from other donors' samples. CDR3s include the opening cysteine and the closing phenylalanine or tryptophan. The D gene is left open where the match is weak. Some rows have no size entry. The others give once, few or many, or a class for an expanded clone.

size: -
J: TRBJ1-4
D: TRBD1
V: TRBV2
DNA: TGTGCCAGCCAATCCTTCTGGGACAGACTCGTTGAAAAACTGTTTTTT
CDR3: CASQSFWDRLVEKLFF

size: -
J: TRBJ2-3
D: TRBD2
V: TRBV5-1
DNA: TGCGCCAGCAGCCGGACTAGCGGAACCACAGATACGCAGTATTTT
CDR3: CASSRTSGTTDTQYF

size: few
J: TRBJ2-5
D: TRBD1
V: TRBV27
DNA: TGTGCCAGCAGTTCGCCCCGGGACAGAGGTTCGGAGACCCAGTACTTC
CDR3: CASSSPRDRGSETQYF

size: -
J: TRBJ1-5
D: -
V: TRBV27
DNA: TGTGCCAGCAGGCGTAGGGCCAATCAGCCCCAGCATTTT
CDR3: CASRRRANQPQHF

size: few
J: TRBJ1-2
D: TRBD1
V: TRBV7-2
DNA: TGTGCCAGCAGAACGCACAGGGGGCTTGTAGTGAATGGCTACACCTTC
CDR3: CASRTHRGLVVNGYTF

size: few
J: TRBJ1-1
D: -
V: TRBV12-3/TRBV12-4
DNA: TGTGCCAGCAGTTCCCCACTCCGGCGCACTGAAGCTTTCTTT
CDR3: CASSSPLRRTEAFF

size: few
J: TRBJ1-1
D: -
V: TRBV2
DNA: TGTGCCAGCACCTCACAGGGAGTCATCGGAGCTTTCTTT
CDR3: CASTSQGVIGAFF

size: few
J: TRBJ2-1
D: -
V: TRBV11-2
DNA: TGTGCCAGCAGCTTAGGAATGGCAACCAATGAGCAGTTCTTC
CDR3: CASSLGMATNEQFF

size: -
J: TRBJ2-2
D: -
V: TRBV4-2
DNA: TGTGCCAGCAGCCAAGACCCAGGCTTCACCGGGGAGCTGTTTTTT
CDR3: CASSQDPGFTGELFF

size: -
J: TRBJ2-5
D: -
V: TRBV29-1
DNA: TGCAGCGTTGAAATTGGTCTCCAAGAGACCCAGTACTTC
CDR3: CSVEIGLQETQYF

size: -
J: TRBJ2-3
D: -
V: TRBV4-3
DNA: TGCGCCAGCAGCCAAGGACGGGGGCCTTACACAGATACGCAGTATTTT
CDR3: CASSQGRGPYTDTQYF

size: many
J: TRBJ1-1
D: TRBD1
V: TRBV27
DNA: TGTGCCAGCAGTTTCCTGACAGGGGGAGGCACTGAAGCTTTCTTT
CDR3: CASSFLTGGGTEAFF

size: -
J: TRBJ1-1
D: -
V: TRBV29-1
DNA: TGCAGCGTCACCGACAGTGTTGAAGCTTTCTTT
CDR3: CSVTDSVEAFF

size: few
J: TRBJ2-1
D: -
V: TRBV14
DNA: TGTGCCAGCAGCCAAACACCGCGGAATGAGCAGTTCTTC
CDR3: CASSQTPRNEQFF

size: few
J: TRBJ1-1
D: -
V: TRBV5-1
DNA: TGCGCCAGCAGCCGGATCCTTGGCGGATTGAACACTGAAGCTTTCTTT
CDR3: CASSRILGGLNTEAFF

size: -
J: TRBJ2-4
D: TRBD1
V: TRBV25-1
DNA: TGTGCCTGCAGTGAATTACTTCCGGACCGGGACAGACAAAACATTCAGTACTTC
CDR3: CACSELLPDRDRQNIQYF

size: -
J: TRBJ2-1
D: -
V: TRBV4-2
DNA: TGTGCCAGCAGCCCCCCCGAGGCTGTTAATGAGCAGTTCTTC
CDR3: CASSPPEAVNEQFF

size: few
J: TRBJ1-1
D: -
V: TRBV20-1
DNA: TGCAGTGCTCCCGCAGGGATGAACACTGAAGCTTTCTTT
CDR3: CSAPAGMNTEAFF

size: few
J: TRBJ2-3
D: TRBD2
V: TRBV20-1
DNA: TGCAGTGCCATAGCGGGGTCCCCCCCAGATACGCAGTATTTT
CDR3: CSAIAGSPPDTQYF

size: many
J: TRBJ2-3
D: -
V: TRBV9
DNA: TGTGCCAGCAGCGGTCACACAGATACGCAGTATTTT
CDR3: CASSGHTDTQYF

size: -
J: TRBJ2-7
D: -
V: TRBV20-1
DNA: TGCAGTGCCCCGGCAGAGGGGGACCCTTACTCCTACGAGCAGTACTTC
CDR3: CSAPAEGDPYSYEQYF

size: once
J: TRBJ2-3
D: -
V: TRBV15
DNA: TGTGCCACCAGCAGAGTGAGGCATCCCAGGGGCACAGATACGCAGTATTTT
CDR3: CATSRVRHPRGTDTQYF

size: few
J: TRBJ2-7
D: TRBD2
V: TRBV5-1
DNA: TGCGCCAGCAGCTCCGAACCTCTAAGACTAGCGGGCGACTACGAGCAGTACTTC
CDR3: CASSSEPLRLAGDYEQYF

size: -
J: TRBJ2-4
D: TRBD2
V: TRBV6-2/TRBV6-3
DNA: TGTGTCAGCAGACCCGCCCTGCGGGGGGGAGAAAACATTCAGTACTTC
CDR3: CVSRPALRGGENIQYF

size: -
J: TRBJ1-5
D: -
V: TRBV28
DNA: TGTGCCAGCAGACTAATCGCCCTACGCGGCAATCAGCCCCAGCATTTT
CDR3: CASRLIALRGNQPQHF